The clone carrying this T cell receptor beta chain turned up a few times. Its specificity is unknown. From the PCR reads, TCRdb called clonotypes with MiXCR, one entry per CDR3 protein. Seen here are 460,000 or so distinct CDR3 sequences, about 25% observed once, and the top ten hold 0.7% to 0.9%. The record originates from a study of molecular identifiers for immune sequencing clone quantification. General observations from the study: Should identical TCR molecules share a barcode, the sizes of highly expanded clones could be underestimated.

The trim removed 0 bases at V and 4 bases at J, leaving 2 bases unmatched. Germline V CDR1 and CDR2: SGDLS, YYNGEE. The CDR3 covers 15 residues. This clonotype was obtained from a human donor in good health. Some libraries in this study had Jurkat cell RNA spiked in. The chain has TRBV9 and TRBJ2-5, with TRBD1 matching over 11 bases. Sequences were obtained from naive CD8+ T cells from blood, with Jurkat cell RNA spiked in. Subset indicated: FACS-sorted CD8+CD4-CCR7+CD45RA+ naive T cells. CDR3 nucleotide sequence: TGTGCCAGCAGCGTAGGCGGGACAGGGGGAGAGACCCAGTACTTC. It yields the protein CASSVGGTGGETQYF.